A single sample is the source of the 24 T cell receptor beta chains below, sequenced in a study of OX40 agonist ivuxolimab in advanced cancers. Data came from immunoSEQ multiplex PCR; TCRdb stores just in-frame clones and leaves some out. The table shows about 46,000 clones, with 82% occurring only once. Sequencing used CD4+ or CD8+ T cells sorted from blood, obtained in a trial of the OX40 agonist ivuxolimab. The receptors shown here come from an adult with an advanced solid tumor such as melanoma, head and neck, liver or kidney cancer.

The chain combines TRBV2 with TRBJ2-1, with D possibly being TRBD2 (6 bases). The germline gives CDR1 SNHLY, CDR2 FYNNEI. The CDR3 contains 11 residues. V was trimmed by 4 bases and J by 10 bases, leaving 8 bases between them. The CDR3 DNA sequence: TGTGCCAGCAGTGTGGAGGGGGAGCAGTTCTTC. This encodes CASSVEGEQFF.

The chain employs TRBV4-2 and TRBJ2-7; D possibly corresponds to TRBD1 (6 bases). Germline V lookup: CDR1 LGHNA, CDR2 YNFKEQ. CDR3 length: 14 amino acids. Trimming pared 5 bases from V and 5 bases from J, leaving 16 bases between. The CDR3 loop reads CASSLEQGRDEQYF. Written as DNA, the CDR3 is TGTGCCAGCAGCTTGGAACAGGGAAGAGACGAGCAGTACTTC.

The chain couples TRBV7-9 to TRBJ1-4, with a tentative D call TRBD1 (5 bases). V was cut by 0 bases and J by 8 bases, with 10 bases left in between. The CDR3 totals 14 residues. CDR1 SEHNR and CDR2 FQNEAQ come from the germline V gene (reference sequence). In DNA, the CDR3 is TGTGCCAGCAGCTTAGCCTCGGGGGGAGAAAAACTGTTTTTT. Protein product: CASSLASGGEKLFF. The full variable domain, its missing parts supplied by reference TRBV7-9 and TRBJ1-4, is DTGVSQNPRHKITKRGQNVTFRCDPISEHNRLYWYRQTLGQGPEFLTYFQNEAQLEKSRLLSDRFSAERPKGSFSTLEIQRTEQGDSAMYLCASSLASGGEKLFFGSGTQLSVL.

CDR3 bases: TGCGCCAGCAGCTTGGAAGCTGGAAGGAGTACAGGAAACACCATATATTTT. Translation gives CASSLEAGRSTGNTIYF. The chain employs TRBV5-1 and TRBJ1-3, with D unresolved. The CDR3 extends over 17 amino acids. V lost 0 bases, J lost 4 bases, and 17 bases lay in between. CDR1 and CDR2 from the germline V gene are SGHRS and YFSETQ.

V usage is TRBV9 and J usage is TRBJ2-2, with D maybe TRBD1 (7 bases). Germline CDR1 reads SGDLS; CDR2 reads YYNGEE. Trimming pared 0 bases from V and 4 bases from J, leaving 22 bases between. The CDR3 is 19 amino acids. The CDR3 nucleotides read TGTGCCAGCAGCGTAGTCGCGGCATTACAGGGGACTTTCACCGGGGAGCTGTTTTTT. It encodes CASSVVAALQGTFTGELFF.

V is TRBV7-2 and J is TRBJ2-1, with D possibly being TRBD1 (6 bases). The CDR3 consists of 15 residues. The germline V gene encodes CDR1 SGHTA and CDR2 FQGNSA. V dropped 5 bases and J dropped 6 bases, with 17 bases sitting between them. The CDR3 DNA reads TGTGCCAGCAGCCGACGGTCGGACAGCCTCAATGAGCAGTTCTTC. Its protein product is CASSRRSDSLNEQFF. The complete variable domain, with remaining parts taken from reference TRBV7-2 and TRBJ2-1, reads GAGVSQSPSNKVTEKGKDVELRCDPISGHTALYWYRQSLGQGLEFLIYFQGNSAPDKSGLPSDRFSAERTGGSVSTLTIQRTQQEDSAVYLCASSRRSDSLNEQFFGPGTRLTVL.

The CDR3 sequence is CAWEPGTGGIEQYF. The CDR3 DNA follows: TGTGCCTGGGAACCCGGGACAGGGGGTATCGAGCAGTACTTC. The chain has TRBV30 and TRBJ2-7; 11 bases agree with TRBD1. Germline trimming cut 5 bases from V and 6 bases from J; bases unmatched to any gene: 9. This CDR3 comprises 14 residues. The germline V gene has CDR1 GTSNPN and CDR2 SVGIG (reference sequence). Variable domain in full (rest from reference TRBV30 and TRBJ2-7): SQTIHQWPATLVQPVGSPLSLECTVEGTSNPNLYWYRQAAGRGLQLLFYSVGIGQISSEVPQNLSASRPQDRQFILSSKKLLLSDSGFYLCAWEPGTGGIEQYFGPGTRLTVT.

V usage is TRBV19 and J usage is TRBJ2-5; TRBD2 agrees at 7 bases. CDR1 and CDR2 (germline): LNHDA, SQIVND (reference sequence). The CDR3 is 15 residues long. V trimming: 7 bases; J trimming: 2 bases; junction bases outside the gene matches: 10. In DNA form, the CDR3 reads TGTGCCAGTAAGGAAACGGGCGGGGGTCAAGAGACCCAGTACTTC. Translating gives CASKETGGGQETQYF.

The chain uses TRBV19 and TRBJ2-1; D possibly corresponds to TRBD1 (6 bases). This CDR3 has 16 amino acids. Trimming removed 4 bases from V and 0 bases from J, with 13 bases in between. Per the germline V gene, CDR1 is LNHDA and CDR2 is SQIVND (reference sequence). As DNA, the CDR3 is TGTGCCAGTAGTACCCTGGACAGTTACTCCTACAATGAGCAGTTCTTC. Its translation: CASSTLDSYSYNEQFF.

The J gene is TRBJ1-1, the V gene TRBV9, with D possibly TRBD1 on 6 matching bases. With 3 bases removed from V and 5 bases from J, the gap between germline ends came to 14 bases. The CDR3 covers 14 residues. The germline V gene has CDR1 SGDLS and CDR2 YYNGEE. The CDR3 sequence is CASSAGLQGTEAFF. In nucleotides, the CDR3 is TGTGCCAGCAGCGCCGGACTACAGGGTACTGAAGCTTTCTTT.

This clone was recorded once. V usage is TRBV19 and J usage is TRBJ2-3; D uncertain. This CDR3 spans 16 amino acids. V lost 3 bases and J 1 base, leaving 14 bases between the germline ends. The germline CDR1 and CDR2 sequences are LNHDA and SQIVND (reference sequence). The CDR3 nucleotides are TGTGCCAGTAGTATTACCAGTCCCGCAGGCACAGATACGCAGTATTTT. It is translated as CASSITSPAGTDTQYF. The full variable domain, in which reference TRBV19 and TRBJ2-3 provide the parts outside the CDR3, is DGGITQSPKYLFRKEGQNVTLSCEQNLNHDAMYWYRQDPGQGLRLIYYSQIVNDFQKGDIAEGYSVSREKKESFPLTVTSAQKNPTAFYLCASSITSPAGTDTQYFGPGTRLTVL.

This chain uses TRBV6-1 with TRBJ1-2; TRBD1 matches 7 bases. Per the germline V gene, CDR1 is MNHNS and CDR2 is SASEGT. CDR3 length: 15 amino acids. J gave up 5 bases and V 5 bases, and 11 bases lay outside the gene matches. The CDR3 bases are TGTGCCAGCAGTAACTTCGGGACAGCGGATTATGGCTACACCTTC. It codes for CASSNFGTADYGYTF.

This clone was picked up a small number of times. The J gene is TRBJ1-3, the V gene TRBV9; TRBD1 matches 7 bases. The germline gives CDR1 SGDLS, CDR2 YYNGEE. The CDR3 length is 14 residues. After removal of 4 bases from V and 4 bases from J, the junction contained 5 bases not matched to a gene. The CDR3 coding sequence is TGTGCCAGCAGCCCTGGGACAGTCGGAAACACCATATATTTT. This translates into CASSPGTVGNTIYF.

This sequence joins TRBV29-1 and TRBJ1-1; TRBD1 agrees at 9 bases. J was trimmed by 9 bases and V by 2 bases; bases with no gene match: 13. CDR1 is SQVTM, CDR2 ANQGSEA, per germline. CDR3 length: 15 amino acids. The CDR3 loop reads CSVESPQGALNKAFF. CDR3 nucleotide sequence: TGCAGCGTTGAATCTCCACAGGGGGCTCTGAACAAAGCTTTCTTT.

A word on this clone: The junction departs from the called germline gene at one end, perhaps through a read error. The chain couples TRBV5-4 to TRBJ1-6; D gene ambiguous. Germline V gene data show CDR1 as SGHNT and CDR2 as YYREEE (reference sequence). The CDR3 is made up of 14 amino acids. The CDR3 spells CASSQDRALIPLHF. The CDR3 coding sequence is TGCGCCAGCAGCCAAGATAGGGCCCTAATACCCCTCCACTTT.

This sequence joins TRBV9 and TRBJ1-2; TRBD1 might be the D (5 bases). Germline CDR1 reads SGDLS; CDR2 reads YYNGEE. V lost 0 bases to trimming and J lost 4 bases, with 10 bases between them. This CDR3 region has 14 residues. CDR3 coding DNA: TGTGCCAGCAGCGTAGGGGCAGGGCCCTATGGCTACACCTTC. It encodes CASSVGAGPYGYTF.

This clone was counted once. The chain links TRBV6-4 to TRBJ2-3; D uncertain. The germline V gene has CDR1 MRHNA and CDR2 SNTAGT. The CDR3 is made up of 13 amino acids. Trimming took off 5 bases at V and 6 bases at J, with 12 bases between the two ends. The CDR3 DNA sequence: TGTGCCAGCAGTCTCGACTCGGAGGATACGCAGTATTTT. Its protein is CASSLDSEDTQYF.

The rearrangement uses TRBV30 and TRBJ1-5; the D is unclear. The CDR3 loop spans 13 amino acids. V was pared by 2 bases and J by 4 bases, with 9 bases between. Germline CDR1 reads GTSNPN; CDR2 reads SVGIG (reference sequence). The CDR3 reads CAWSKHQNQPQHF. For the CDR3, the DNA is TGTGCCTGGAGTAAACACCAAAATCAGCCCCAGCATTTT. Combining the CDR3 with reference TRBV30 and TRBJ1-5 gives the whole variable domain SQTIHQWPATLVQPVGSPLSLECTVEGTSNPNLYWYRQAAGRGLQLLFYSVGIGQISSEVPQNLSASRPQDRQFILSSKKLLLSDSGFYLCAWSKHQNQPQHFGDGTRLSIL.

The chain employs TRBV7-6 and TRBJ1-1; 10 nucleotides align to TRBD1. The CDR3 runs 15 residues. J was trimmed by 3 bases and V by 6 bases; bases with no gene match: 7. Looked up from germline, CDR1 is SGHVS and CDR2 is FNYEAQ. In nucleotides, the CDR3 is TGTGCCAGCAGGGCCGGGACAGGGGACCACACTGAAGCTTTCTTT. Translating gives CASRAGTGDHTEAFF.

V and J are TRBV5-1 and TRBJ2-5, with 15 bases lining up with TRBD2. The CDR3 runs 21 residues. Per the germline V gene, CDR1 is SGHRS and CDR2 is YFSETQ. V shed 0 bases, J shed 4 bases, and the junction held 16 bases outside the gene matches. The CDR3 loop is CASSLGSISGTSGGFGETQYF. CDR3 nucleotides: TGCGCCAGCAGCTTGGGCTCGATCTCCGGGACTAGCGGGGGGTTCGGAGAGACCCAGTACTTC.

The chain carries TRBV6-1 and TRBJ2-1; TRBD1 agrees at 7 bases. CDR1 and CDR2 (germline): MNHNS, SASEGT. The CDR3 length is 12 residues. The V segment lost 3 bases and the J segment 12 bases; nucleotides outside the gene matches: 5. For the CDR3, the DNA is TGTGCCAGCAGTGATAGGGGGCGTGTGCAGTTCTTC. As protein: CASSDRGRVQFF.

The chain couples TRBV2 to TRBJ2-7; the D gene is possibly TRBD2 (5 bases). Trimming left V 9 bases short and J 9 bases short, with 18 bases between. Germline CDR1 reads SNHLY; CDR2 reads FYNNEI. The CDR3 consists of 12 residues. In DNA, the CDR3 is TGTGCCAGTCGTAGAGACACCGGGATGCAGTACTTC. This encodes CASRRDTGMQYF.

The chain uses TRBV7-2 and TRBJ2-7; 8 bases are a match to TRBD1. The CDR3 totals 14 residues. Germline CDR1 and CDR2: SGHTA and FQGNSA. The V segment lost 1 base and the J segment 4 bases; nucleotides outside the gene matches: 3. CDR3 amino acids: CASSLVQGVYEQYF. In nucleotides, the CDR3 is TGTGCCAGCAGCTTAGTACAGGGGGTTTACGAGCAGTACTTC. The full variable domain, with the rest looked up from reference TRBV7-2 and TRBJ2-7, is GAGVSQSPSNKVTEKGKDVELRCDPISGHTALYWYRQSLGQGLEFLIYFQGNSAPDKSGLPSDRFSAERTGGSVSTLTIQRTQQEDSAVYLCASSLVQGVYEQYFGPGTRLTVT.

This chain links TRBV25-1 with TRBJ2-7, with 8 bases aligning to TRBD2. V shed 4 bases, J shed 1 base, and the junction held 3 bases outside the gene matches. This CDR3 spans 14 amino acids. The germline CDR1 and CDR2 sequences are MGHDK and SYGVNS. The CDR3 reads CASSALAGSYEQYF. The CDR3 nucleotides read TGTGCCAGCAGTGCGCTAGCGGGTTCCTACGAGCAGTACTTC.